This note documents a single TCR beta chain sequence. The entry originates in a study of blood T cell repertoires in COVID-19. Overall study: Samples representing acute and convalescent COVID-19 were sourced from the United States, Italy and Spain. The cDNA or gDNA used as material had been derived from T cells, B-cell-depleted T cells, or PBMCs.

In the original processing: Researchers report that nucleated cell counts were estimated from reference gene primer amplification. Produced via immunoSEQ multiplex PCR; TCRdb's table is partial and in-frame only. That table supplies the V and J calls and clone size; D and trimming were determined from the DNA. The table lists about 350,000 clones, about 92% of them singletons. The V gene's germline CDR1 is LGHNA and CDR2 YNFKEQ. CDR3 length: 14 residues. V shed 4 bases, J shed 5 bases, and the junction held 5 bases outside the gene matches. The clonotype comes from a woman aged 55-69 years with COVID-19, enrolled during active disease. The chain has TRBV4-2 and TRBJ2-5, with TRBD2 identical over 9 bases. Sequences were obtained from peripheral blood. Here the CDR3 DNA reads TGTGCCAGCAGCCTTAGCGGGGGTGGGGAGACCCAGTACTTC. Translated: CASSLSGGGETQYF.